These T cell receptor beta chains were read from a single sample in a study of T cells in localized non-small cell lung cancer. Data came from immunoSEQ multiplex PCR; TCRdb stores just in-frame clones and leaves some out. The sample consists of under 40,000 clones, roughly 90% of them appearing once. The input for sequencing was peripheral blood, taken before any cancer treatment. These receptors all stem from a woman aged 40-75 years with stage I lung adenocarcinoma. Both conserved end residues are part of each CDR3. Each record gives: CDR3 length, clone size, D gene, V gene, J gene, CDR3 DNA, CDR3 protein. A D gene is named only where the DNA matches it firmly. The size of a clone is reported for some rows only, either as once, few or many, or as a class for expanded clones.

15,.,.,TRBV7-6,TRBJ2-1,TGTGCCAGCAGCTTAATAAGGGAGACCAACAATGAGCAGTTCTTC,CASSLIRETNNEQFF
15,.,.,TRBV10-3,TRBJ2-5,TGTGCCATCAGTGAGTCGGGCGAGAACAAAGAGACCCAGTACTTC,CAISESGENKETQYF
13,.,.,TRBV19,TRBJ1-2,TGTGCCAGTGGAATGACTGTACCCTATGGCTACACCTTC,CASGMTVPYGYTF
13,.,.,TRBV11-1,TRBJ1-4,TGTGCCAGCAGCCCATGGACTAATGAAAAACTGTTTTTT,CASSPWTNEKLFF
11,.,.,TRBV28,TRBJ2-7,TGTGCCAGCGGCGGATCGGGCGAGCAGTACTTC,CASGGSGEQYF
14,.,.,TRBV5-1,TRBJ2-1,TGCGCCAGCAGCTTGGAGGGGCGTAACAATGAGCAGTTCTTC,CASSLEGRNNEQFF
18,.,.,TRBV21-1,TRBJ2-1,TGTGCCAGCAGCAAAGTAGGAGGAGGAGGTGTTACCTACAATGAGCAGTTCTTC,CASSKVGGGGVTYNEQFF
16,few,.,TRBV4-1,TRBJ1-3,TGCGCCAGCAGCCTCCGCTCAGATGGCTCTGGAAACACCATATATTTT,CASSLRSDGSGNTIYF
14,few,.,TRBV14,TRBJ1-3,TGTGCCAGCAGCGTCGGCACCTCTGGAAACACCATATATTTT,CASSVGTSGNTIYF
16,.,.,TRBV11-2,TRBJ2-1,TGTGCCAGCAGCTTAGACCCAAAGTCCACTTACAATGAGCAGTTCTTC,CASSLDPKSTYNEQFF
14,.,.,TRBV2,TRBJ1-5,TGTGCCAGCAGCGAGGGCCTTAGCAATCAGCCCCAGCATTTT,CASSEGLSNQPQHF
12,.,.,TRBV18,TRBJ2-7,TGTGCCAGCTCACCACAGGACTACGAGCAGTACTTC,CASSPQDYEQYF
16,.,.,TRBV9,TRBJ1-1,TGTGCCAGCAGCCGGGGGCGCCAGCAGGTGACCACTGAAGCTTTCTTT,CASSRGRQQVTTEAFF
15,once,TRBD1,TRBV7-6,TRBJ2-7,TGTGCCAGCAGCTTAGCTCCGGGACAGACCTACGAGCAGTACTTC,CASSLAPGQTYEQYF
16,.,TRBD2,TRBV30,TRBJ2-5,TGTGCCTGGAGCCCCGGGACTAGCGGGGGCCAAGAGACCCAGTACTTC,CAWSPGTSGGQETQYF
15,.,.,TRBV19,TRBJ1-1,TGTGCCAGTAGTCCCCCACGGACCTTTTCCACTGAAGCTTTCTTT,CASSPPRTFSTEAFF
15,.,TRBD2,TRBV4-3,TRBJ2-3,TGCGCCAGCAGCCAAGATGGCCAGCGGGGGGATACGCAGTATTTT,CASSQDGQRGDTQYF
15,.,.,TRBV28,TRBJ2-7,TGTGCCAGCAGTTTACTGTTGACAGGCGGGGACGAGCAGTACTTC,CASSLLLTGGDEQYF
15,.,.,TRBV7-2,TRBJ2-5,TGTGCCAGCAGCTTACGCGGCAGGGAAGGGGAGACCCAGTACTTC,CASSLRGREGETQYF
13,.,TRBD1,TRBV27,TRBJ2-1,TGTGCCAGCAGTGTGGACAGGGATAATGAGCAGTTCTTC,CASSVDRDNEQFF
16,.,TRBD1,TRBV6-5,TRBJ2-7,TGTGCCAGCAGTTACTCGACCCTTCCAGGGGGCTACGAGCAGTACTTC,CASSYSTLPGGYEQYF
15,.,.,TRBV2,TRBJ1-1,TGTGCCAGCAGGTACCGACGGATGATGAACACTGAAGCTTTCTTT,CASRYRRMMNTEAFF
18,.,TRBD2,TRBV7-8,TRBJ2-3,TGTGCCAGCAGCTTAGCGATGACTAGCGGGGCCGGCACAGATACGCAGTATTTT,CASSLAMTSGAGTDTQYF
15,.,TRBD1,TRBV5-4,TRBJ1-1,TGTGCCAGCAGCTCATATTTTCAGGGGGAAACTGAAGCTTTCTTT,CASSSYFQGETEAFF
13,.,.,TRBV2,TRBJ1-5,TGTGCCAGCAGTCTCAGGGCCAATCAGCCCCAGCATTTT,CASSLRANQPQHF
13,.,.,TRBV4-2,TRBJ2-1,TGTGCCAGCAGCCAAGGGGGCAGCAATGAGCAGTTCTTC,CASSQGGSNEQFF
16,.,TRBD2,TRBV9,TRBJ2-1,TGTGCCAGCAGCGTAGAGGGGACTAGCGGCCGGCTTGAGCAGTTCTTC,CASSVEGTSGRLEQFF
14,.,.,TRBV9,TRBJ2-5,TGTGCCAGCAGCCGGGGCCCGCCACAAGAGACCCAGTACTTC,CASSRGPPQETQYF
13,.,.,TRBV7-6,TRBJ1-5,TGTGCCAGCAGCTTAAAAGGAAATCAGCCCCAGCATTTT,CASSLKGNQPQHF
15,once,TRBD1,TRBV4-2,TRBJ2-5,TGTGCCAGCAGCACCAATACAGGGGAAGGAGAGACCCAGTACTTC,CASSTNTGEGETQYF
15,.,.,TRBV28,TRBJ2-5,TGTGCCAGCAGTGGAGGCGGGGGCCTCCCCGAGACCCAGTACTTC,CASSGGGGLPETQYF
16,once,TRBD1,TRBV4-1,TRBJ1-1,TGCGCCAGCAGCCAAGGCTGGACAGGGTGGAAGACTGAAGCTTTCTTT,CASSQGWTGWKTEAFF
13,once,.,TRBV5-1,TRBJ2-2,TGCGCCAGCAGCTTGAGGGAGGCCGGGGAGCTGTTTTTT,CASSLREAGELFF
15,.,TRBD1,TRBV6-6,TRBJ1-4,TGTGCCAGCAGTGGGGGACAGACAACTAATGAAAAACTGTTTTTT,CASSGGQTTNEKLFF
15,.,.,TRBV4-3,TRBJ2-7,TGCGCCAGCAGCCAAGAATCGGTACTTCCTTACGAGCAGTACTTC,CASSQESVLPYEQYF
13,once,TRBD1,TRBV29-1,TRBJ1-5,TGCAGCATCGGACAGGGTCTCAATCAGCCCCAGCATTTT,CSIGQGLNQPQHF
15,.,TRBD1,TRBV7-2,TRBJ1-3,TGTGCCAGCAGCTGGGGACAGGGGGCGGGAAACACCATATATTTT,CASSWGQGAGNTIYF
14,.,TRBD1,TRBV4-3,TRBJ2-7,TGCGCCAGCAGCCATCAGGCAGGGGGCCACGAGCAGTACTTC,CASSHQAGGHEQYF
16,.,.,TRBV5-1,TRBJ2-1,TGCGCCAGCAGCGTAAAGAGGGGGAGCTCCTACAATGAGCAGTTCTTC,CASSVKRGSSYNEQFF
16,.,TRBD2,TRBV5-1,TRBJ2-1,TGCGCCAGCAGCCTTGGACTAGCTCCTATCCTAAATGAGCAGTTCTTC,CASSLGLAPILNEQFF
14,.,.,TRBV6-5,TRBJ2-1,TGTGCCAGCAGTTACGTTTCCTCCTACAATGAGCAGTTCTTC,CASSYVSSYNEQFF
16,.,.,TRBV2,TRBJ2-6,TGTGCCAGCTTACAGGGCCTTTTTGCTGGGGCCAACGTCCTGACTTTC,CASLQGLFAGANVLTF
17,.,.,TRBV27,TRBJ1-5,TGTGCCAGCAGTGCAGTCGGCGGCGGCCATCACAATCAGCCCCAGCATTTT,CASSAVGGGHHNQPQHF